The clone carrying this TCR beta chain came up a few times. Its antigen is not identified. Trimming stripped 0 bases from V and 8 bases from J, with 10 bases between. The CDR3 covers 14 residues. Germline-derived CDR1 and CDR2 are MNHNS and SASEGT. The data originate from a study of T-cell memory formation after mild COVID-19. Study-level results: Cross-reactive memory appears to have joined, as suggested by some responding clones showing up in pre-infection memory. Nothing confirmed that second-wave clones peaking on day 37 were specific for SARS-CoV-2.

TCR alpha and TCR beta cDNA libraries carrying sample barcodes and UMIs came from 5'RACE with constant-segment primers. TCRdb recomputed calls from the 5' RACE reads with MiXCR, one row per CDR3 protein. The sample consists of about 38,000 distinct CDR3 sequences, approximately 10% of them appearing once. Specimen: PBMCs or a T cell subset sorted from them (not recorded which). The rearrangement joins TRBV6-1 to TRBJ2-2; unclear D gene. This sequence was found in a man younger than 30 who had mild COVID-19 (a few samples of this study predate the infection). Cell type and time point are not known. In nucleotides, the CDR3 is TGTGCCAGCAGTGAAGCGCAAAATGAGGGGGAGCTGTTTTTT. This sequence encodes CASSEAQNEGELFF.